What follows are 2 T cell receptor beta chains derived from one specimen sequenced in a study of T-cell memory formation after mild COVID-19 (dated by TCRdb to the early 2020s). Libraries were made using 5' RACE. Sequencing instrument: Illumina NovaSeq 6000. TCRdb applied fastp at Q25 and MiXCR to the public reads, then kept only in-frame beta chains. Rows are unified per CDR3 protein, each entry keeping the most common DNA and genes. Here the sample has under 150,000 distinct CDR3 sequences; 20% to 25% occur a single time. In total, the top ten clones hold about 42% of the sample. Material: PBMCs or a T cell subset sorted from them (not recorded which). These receptors all stem from a man aged 18-30 years who had mild COVID-19 (a few samples of this study predate the infection). The sample titles of this study are shuffled in the database, so cell type and time point are left out; the donor was told from shared clones.

V and J are TRBV2 and TRBJ2-3; 11 bases match TRBD2. The CDR3 runs to 17 residues. Germline assignment: CDR1 SNHLY and CDR2 FYNNEI. The J segment lost 1 base and the V segment lost 7 bases, leaving 10 bases of the junction unmatched. This CDR3 reads CASNERVGLAGTDTQYF. The CDR3 DNA follows: TGTGCCAGCAACGAGAGGGTGGGACTAGCGGGCACAGATACGCAGTATTTT.

CDR3 sequence reads: CATSTQKQGNTEAFF. The CDR3 DNA reads as TGTGCCACCAGCACCCAAAAACAGGGGAACACTGAAGCTTTCTTT. The chain carries TRBV15 and TRBJ1-1; weak D call: TRBD1 (6 bases). V gave up 4 bases and J gave up 1 base, with 13 bases separating them. The V gene's germline CDR1 is LNHNV and CDR2 YYDKDF (reference sequence). The CDR3 is 15 amino acids. The entire variable domain, with the rest obtained from reference TRBV15 and TRBJ1-1, is as follows: DAMVIQNPRYQVTQFGKPVTLSCSQTLNHNVMYWYQQKSSQAPKLLFHYYDKDFNNEADTPDNFQSRRPNTSFCFLDIRSPGLGDTAMYLCATSTQKQGNTEAFFGQGTRLTVV.